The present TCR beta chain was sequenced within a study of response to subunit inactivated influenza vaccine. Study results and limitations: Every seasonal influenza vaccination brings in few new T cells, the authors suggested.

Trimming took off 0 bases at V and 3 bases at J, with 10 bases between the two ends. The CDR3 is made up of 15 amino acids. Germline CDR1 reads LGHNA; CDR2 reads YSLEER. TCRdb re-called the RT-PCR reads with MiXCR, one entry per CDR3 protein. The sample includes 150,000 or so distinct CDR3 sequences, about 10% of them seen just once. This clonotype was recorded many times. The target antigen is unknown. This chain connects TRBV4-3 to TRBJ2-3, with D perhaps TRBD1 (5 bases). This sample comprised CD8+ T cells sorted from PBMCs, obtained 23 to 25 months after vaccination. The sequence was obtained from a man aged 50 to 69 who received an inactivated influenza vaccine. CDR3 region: CASSQEAGWTDTQYF. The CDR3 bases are TGCGCCAGCAGCCAAGAGGCAGGGTGGACAGATACGCAGTATTTT.